The 11 T cell receptor beta chains given below trace back to one sample, sequenced in a study of graft-versus-host responses after intestinal transplantation (dated by TCRdb to the early 2020s). The receptor library was made with the immunoSEQ multiplex PCR assay. Imported from immuneACCESS, the table was reduced by TCRdb to in-frame sequences with V and J called. These copies leave out some clones; in studies compared against another copy, an unresolved V gene accounts for under half, and the cause of the remainder is not known. This sample lists about 66,000 clones; about 90% were detected once. The top ten clones comprise approximately 1.3% of the sample. In the paper's terms, the time point label means: cells obtained before transplantation from donor or recipient. Antigen specificity for these receptors is unknown. The specimen comprised unstimulated CD8+ T cells sorted from spleen or lymph node cells, sampled before intestinal transplant. These receptors originate from a human donor who received an intestinal transplant.

The CDR3 reads CASSLGPSEAFF. CDR3 bases: TGTGCCAGCAGCTTAGGGCCCTCTGAAGCTTTCTTT. The chain uses TRBV11-3 and TRBJ1-1; D unclear. Trimming left V 1 base short and J 6 bases short, with 6 bases between. CDR3 length equals 12 residues. From germline, CDR1 is SGHNT and CDR2 YENEEA.

The V call is TRBV9, the J call TRBJ1-1, with 10 bases lining up with TRBD1. Germline V gene data show CDR1 as SGDLS and CDR2 as YYNGEE. This CDR3 is 14 amino acids long. The junction had 1 base not matched to a gene; V was cut back by 0 bases and J by 5 bases. The CDR3, as DNA: TGTGCCAGCAGCGTAGGGGGACAGGGGACTGAAGCTTTCTTT. Its protein is CASSVGGQGTEAFF.

The chain is built from TRBV4-1 and TRBJ1-5, with 7 bases matching TRBD1. Germline values: CDR1 MGHRA, CDR2 YSYEKL. Losses at the gene ends were 3 bases for V and 0 bases for J; bases not matched to a gene: 2. CDR3 size: 15 residues. This CDR3 is CASSHGTDSNQPQHF. DNA of the CDR3: TGCGCCAGCAGCCACGGGACAGATAGCAATCAGCCCCAGCATTTT.

In its sample, this clone is medium-sized (0.01 to 0.1%). The chain carries TRBV5-4 and TRBJ1-4; 7 bases are shared with TRBD1. This CDR3 has 13 residues. The junction had 4 bases not matched to a gene; V was cut back by 4 bases and J by 7 bases. Germline-derived CDR1 and CDR2 are SGHNT and YYREEE (reference sequence). The CDR3 protein is CASSQGVSEKLFF. The DNA of the CDR3 is TGTGCCAGCAGCCAGGGGGTTTCTGAAAAACTGTTTTTT.

The chain recombines TRBV7-9 with TRBJ2-5; TRBD1 matches at 7 bases. The V gene's germline CDR1 is SEHNR and CDR2 FQNEAQ (reference sequence). V was clipped by 5 bases and J by 7 bases; unmatched bases: 7. This CDR3 contains 13 residues. This CDR3 reads CASSVGQSGTQYF. The CDR3 DNA follows: TGTGCCAGCAGCGTGGGACAGTCTGGGACCCAGTACTTC.

This clone was seen a single time. The rearrangement joins TRBV13 to TRBJ2-7; TRBD1 agrees at 10 bases. The CDR3 totals 14 residues. V shed 3 bases, J shed 5 bases, and the junction held 4 bases outside the gene matches. Germline CDR1 PRHDT, CDR2 FYEKMQ (reference sequence). CDR3: CASSLPGQGNEQYF. CDR3 coding DNA: TGTGCCAGCAGCTTGCCGGGACAGGGGAACGAGCAGTACTTC.

The J gene is TRBJ2-7, the V gene TRBV5-6; tentative D call: TRBD1 (7 bases). Trimming took off 3 bases at V and 4 bases at J, with 14 bases between the two ends. Germline V CDR1 and CDR2: SGHDT, YYEEEE. The CDR3 length is 14 residues. The CDR3 protein is CASSSQGGPYEQYF. The CDR3 nucleotides are TGTGCCAGCAGCTCCCAGGGGGGCCCGTACGAGCAGTACTTC. Drawing the rest from reference TRBV5-6 and TRBJ2-7, the complete variable domain is DAGVTQSPTHLIKTRGQQVTLRCSPKSGHDTVSWYQQALGQGPQFIFQYYEEEERQRGNFPDRFSGHQFPNYSSELNVNALLLGDSALYLCASSSQGGPYEQYFGPGTRLTVT.

This chain links TRBV5-1 with TRBJ2-7; 13 bases fit TRBD2. Per the germline V gene, CDR1 is SGHRS and CDR2 is YFSETQ. CDR3 length: 16 amino acids. V was pared by 5 bases and J by 0 bases, with 5 bases of the junction left unmatched. The DNA for the CDR3 is TGCGCCAGCAGGAGGGGACTAGCGGGGCTCTCCTACGAGCAGTACTTC. Translating it yields CASRRGLAGLSYEQYF.

V usage is TRBV6-6 and J usage is TRBJ2-3, with a tentative D call TRBD2 (5 bases). The CDR3 consists of 14 residues. Germline V gives CDR1 MNHNY, CDR2 SVGAGI (reference sequence). Trimming left V 2 bases short and J 2 bases short, with 8 bases between. CDR3 residues: CASSYDRDTDTQYF. The CDR3 region has the DNA TGTGCCAGCAGTTACGACCGGGACACAGATACGCAGTATTTT.

This clone appeared a few times. The CDR3 DNA follows: TGTGCCAGCAGCGCCGCAGACTATGGCTACACCTTC. Translation gives CASSAADYGYTF. The V gene is TRBV7-9, the J gene TRBJ1-2; D not resolved. CDR1 and CDR2 (germline): SEHNR, FQNEAQ (reference sequence). The V end was cut by 5 bases, the J end by 3 bases, with 7 bases between. The CDR3 covers 12 residues.

The chain is built from TRBV27 and TRBJ2-7; no clear D gene. The CDR3 sequence is 13 residues long. The germline V and J ends were trimmed by 2 bases and 1 base, with 6 bases remaining between them. The germline gives CDR1 MNHEY, CDR2 SMNVEV (reference sequence). CDR3 in DNA: TGTGCCAGCAGTTTAGGCAGATCCTACGAGCAGTACTTC. Encoded protein: CASSLGRSYEQYF.